The rows below give T cell receptor beta chains drawn from one sample of a study of HIV-infected children after antiretroviral therapy interruption. TCRdb called the 3' RACE reads again in MiXCR, with one record for every CDR3 protein. The repertoire consists of about 89,000 distinct CDR3 sequences, with about 7% occurring once and the leading ten covering 0.85% to 1.3%. The sample here was CD45RA+ CD4+ T cells from PBMCs, pooled from several time points, taken from a donor given antiretroviral therapy, either interrupted or continuous. The receptors shown here come from a pool of human donors with HIV. Each CDR3 is given with its conserved first and last residue. The D gene is left open where the match is weak. Not all rows give a size; the values are once, few, many and, for expanded clones, a class.

>TRBJ2-1|TRBD1|few|TRBV12-5
CASSLPDRGLEQFF
TGTGCCAGCAGTTTACCTGACAGGGGGCTAGAGCAGTTCTTC
>TRBJ2-7|TRBD1|many|TRBV25-1
CASSQGQGTYEQYF
TGTGCCAGCAGCCAGGGACAGGGCACCTACGAGCAGTACTTC
>TRBJ2-3|.|many|TRBV5-1
CASSAGTPTDTQYF
TGCGCCAGCAGCGCGGGGACACCCACAGATACGCAGTATTTT
>TRBJ2-5|.|many|TRBV6-5
CASSYFGRGHQETQYF
TGTGCCAGCAGTTACTTTGGGCGGGGGCACCAAGAGACCCAGTACTTC
>TRBJ1-2|TRBD1|many|TRBV12-3/TRBV12-4
CASSLHGQGGYGYTF
TGTGCCAGCAGTCTCCATGGACAGGGCGGCTATGGCTACACCTTC
>TRBJ2-5|.|many|TRBV19
CASSTRVWETQYF
TGTGCCAGTAGTACTAGGGTATGGGAGACCCAGTACTTC
>TRBJ2-3|TRBD2|many|TRBV10-2
CASSQLAGGPDLSDTQYF
TGCGCCAGCAGCCAACTAGCGGGGGGGCCGGACTTATCAGATACGCAGTATTTT
>TRBJ2-1|.|many|TRBV7-3
CASSLTASGRLGLVIF
TGTGCCAGCAGCTTAACTGCCTCGGGGCGCCTGGGGCTTGTGATCTTC
>TRBJ2-3|.|few|TRBV7-9
CASTWGMDTQYF
TGTGCCAGCACCTGGGGGATGGATACGCAGTATTTT
>TRBJ1-1|.|many|TRBV12-3/TRBV12-4
CASSTGHYTEAFF
TGTGCCAGCAGTACTGGACATTACACTGAAGCTTTCTTT
>TRBJ1-1|TRBD1|many|TRBV12-3/TRBV12-4
CASSLFRDRATEAFF
TGTGCCAGCAGTTTATTCCGGGACAGGGCTACTGAAGCTTTCTTT
>TRBJ1-6|TRBD1|many|TRBV6-6
CASSYPPGQGNSPLHF
TGTGCCAGCAGTTATCCGCCGGGACAGGGCAATTCACCCCTCCACTTT
>TRBJ1-4|.|few|TRBV5-1
CASSPDSTNEKLFF
TGCGCCAGCAGCCCGGACAGCACTAATGAAAAACTGTTTTTT
>TRBJ2-3|.|.|TRBV10-3
CAISELEGSWTDTQYF
TGTGCCATCAGTGAGTTGGAGGGGTCCTGGACAGATACGCAGTATTTT
>TRBJ2-7|.|many|TRBV23-1
CASTLLAAECSYEQYF
TGCGCCAGCACCCTCTTGGCGGCCGAATGCTCCTACGAGCAGTACTTC
>TRBJ2-1|.|many|TRBV6-6
CASSYSSVSRSYNEQFF
TGTGCCAGCAGTTACTCGTCAGTCTCTCGCTCCTACAATGAGCAGTTCTTC
>TRBJ2-5|TRBD1|many|TRBV7-9
CASSSTGSRQETQYF
TGTGCCAGCAGCTCGACAGGGTCGAGACAAGAGACCCAGTACTTC
>TRBJ2-1|.|many|TRBV20-1
CSAREGRDEQFF
TGCAGTGCTAGAGAGGGTAGGGATGAGCAGTTCTTC
>TRBJ1-1|TRBD1|many|TRBV5-6
CASSSGGWTGGAFF
TGTGCCAGCAGCTCGGGAGGGTGGACAGGGGGAGCTTTCTTT
>TRBJ1-1|.|many|TRBV27
CASSFSSTGKTEAFF
TGTGCCAGCAGTTTCTCATCCACAGGGAAGACTGAAGCTTTCTTT
>TRBJ2-4|.|many|TRBV7-9
CASSRRELAKNIQYF
TGTGCCAGCAGCCGCAGGGAGTTAGCCAAAAACATTCAGTACTTC
>TRBJ2-3|TRBD1|many|TRBV7-3
CASSLTGYTDTQYF
TGTGCCAGCAGCTTGACAGGGTACACAGATACGCAGTATTTT
>TRBJ2-3|TRBD1|many|TRBV7-9
CASRTLRDRATDTQYF
TGTGCCAGCAGGACTCTCCGGGACAGGGCCACAGATACGCAGTATTTT
>TRBJ1-1|.|many|TRBV18
CASSRGEQVEAFF
TGTGCCAGCTCCCGAGGGGAACAGGTGGAAGCTTTCTTT
>TRBJ2-1|TRBD1|many|TRBV30
CAAGQGEANEQFF
TGTGCCGCCGGACAGGGAGAGGCCAATGAGCAGTTCTTC
>TRBJ2-7|TRBD2|many|TRBV5-6
CASSLGLAGENEQYF
TGTGCCAGCAGCCTCGGACTAGCGGGGGAGAACGAGCAGTACTTC
>TRBJ2-1|.|.|TRBV25-1
CASSGDRDSRLF
TGTGCCAGCAGTGGAGACCGGGACTCCAGACTCTTC
>TRBJ1-2|.|.|TRBV18
CASSPGSQGWNGYTF
TGTGCCAGCTCACCAGGCTCACAGGGTTGGAATGGCTACACCTTC
>TRBJ1-2|.|.|TRBV6-6
CASSDKSYGYTF
TGCGCCAGCAGTGATAAAAGCTATGGCTACACCTTC
>TRBJ2-5|TRBD1|many|TRBV5-4
CASSRGQQETQYF
TGTGCCAGCAGCAGGGGGCAACAAGAGACCCAGTACTTC
>TRBJ1-5|TRBD1|many|TRBV2
CASSVQGANQPQHF
TGTGCCAGCAGTGTACAGGGGGCCAATCAGCCCCAGCATTTT
>TRBJ2-7|TRBD1|.|TRBV5-1
CASSPRDSAYEQYF
TGCGCCAGCAGCCCCCGGGACAGCGCTTACGAGCAGTACTTC
>TRBJ2-3|TRBD1|few|TRBV5-1
CASSGAGTGGSTDTQYF
TGCGCCAGCAGCGGCGCCGGGACAGGGGGTTCCACAGATACGCAGTATTTT
>TRBJ1-1|.|many|TRBV24-1
CATSDRTTTAFF
TGTGCCACCAGTGACCGGACTACAACGGCTTTCTTT
>TRBJ2-7|TRBD1|few|TRBV5-1
CASSLEGGGSEQYF
TGCGCCAGCAGCTTGGAAGGGGGCGGCTCCGAGCAGTACTTC
>TRBJ1-1|TRBD1|many|TRBV2
CASNDRGVTEAFF
TGTGCCAGCAATGACAGGGGAGTGACTGAAGCTTTCTTT
>TRBJ1-2|.|many|TRBV27
CASRAGPWVNYGYTF
TGTGCCAGCAGGGCAGGGCCGTGGGTTAACTATGGCTACACCTTC
>TRBJ2-7|.|many|TRBV3-1
CASSQGRALYEQYF
TGTGCCAGCAGCCAAGGTAGGGCCCTCTACGAGCAGTACTTC
>TRBJ2-3|.|.|TRBV19
CASSFPSTDTQYF
TGTGCCAGTAGTTTTCCGAGCACAGATACGCAGTATTTT
>TRBJ2-5|.|many|TRBV4-2
CASSQDLYGGTQETQYF
TGTGCCAGCAGCCAAGATCTTTACGGGGGAACGCAAGAGACCCAGTACTTC
>TRBJ2-2|.|.|TRBV5-1
CASSLDAGTTGELFF
TGCGCCAGCAGCTTGGATGCGGGAACCACCGGGGAGCTGTTTTTT
>TRBJ2-5|TRBD2|many|TRBV5-4
CASSFATGGLVETQYF
TGTGCCAGCAGCTTTGCAACGGGAGGGCTTGTTGAGACCCAGTACTTC
>TRBJ2-7|.|many|TRBV19
CASSLGNQGYEQYF
TGTGCCAGTAGTCTAGGAAACCAGGGCTACGAGCAGTACTTC
>TRBJ2-5|TRBD1|many|TRBV3-1
CASSPGQRQETQYF
TGTGCCAGCAGCCCGGGACAGAGACAAGAGACCCAGTACTTC
>TRBJ2-3|TRBD1|.|TRBV5-6
CASSFGLSGGLRADTQYF
TGTGCCAGCAGCTTCGGACTTTCAGGGGGCCTGAGGGCAGATACGCAGTATTTT
>TRBJ2-7|.|many|TRBV14
CASSQFGYEQYF
TGTGCCAGCAGCCAGTTCGGCTACGAGCAGTACTTC
>TRBJ1-1|.|many|TRBV2
CASHRQPNTEAFF
TGTGCCAGCCATCGACAGCCGAACACTGAAGCTTTCTTT
>TRBJ1-6|.|many|TRBV5-1
CASSLRSQSSYNSPLHF
TGCGCCAGCAGCTTGAGGTCACAGAGCTCCTATAATTCACCCCTCCACTTT
>TRBJ1-3|.|many|TRBV12-5
CASERGQSFSGNTIYF
TGTGCTAGTGAGCGAGGACAGTCCTTCTCTGGAAACACCATATATTTT
>TRBJ2-1|TRBD2|many|TRBV3-1
CASSQWGKSGGHGNEQFF
TGTGCCAGCAGCCAGTGGGGTAAAAGCGGGGGGCATGGGAATGAGCAGTTCTTC